This T cell receptor beta chain emerged from a study of beta chain features in type 1 diabetes. The CDR3 sequence is 15 residues long. Germline V lookup: CDR1 SGHTA, CDR2 FQGNSA. V lost 6 bases and J lost 1, with 12 bases in between. Each sorted fraction was over 95% pure. Study-wide findings and caveats: Among patients, naive, central memory and Treg TCRB repertoires appeared more similar than among healthy donors.

As to this clone: Its antigen is unidentified.

The investigators reverse transcribed all of the isolated RNA, so they sequenced expressed TCRB transcripts. There were 3.5 million to 4.5 million reads on average in the naive, central memory and regulatory T cell samples. Clones were read by immunoSEQ multiplex PCR, and TCRdb kept only the in-frame ones, dropping some. Here the sample spans almost 250,000 clones, roughly an eighth being singletons. This clonotype was sampled from a woman in her thirties or forties in good health. The chain joins TRBV7-2 to TRBJ2-2, with D tentatively TRBD1 (5 bases). Material for sequencing was naive CD4+ T cells from blood. In nucleotides, the CDR3 is TGTGCCAGCAGTCAAGACAGATTGAACACCGGGGAGCTGTTTTTT. Protein product: CASSQDRLNTGELFF.